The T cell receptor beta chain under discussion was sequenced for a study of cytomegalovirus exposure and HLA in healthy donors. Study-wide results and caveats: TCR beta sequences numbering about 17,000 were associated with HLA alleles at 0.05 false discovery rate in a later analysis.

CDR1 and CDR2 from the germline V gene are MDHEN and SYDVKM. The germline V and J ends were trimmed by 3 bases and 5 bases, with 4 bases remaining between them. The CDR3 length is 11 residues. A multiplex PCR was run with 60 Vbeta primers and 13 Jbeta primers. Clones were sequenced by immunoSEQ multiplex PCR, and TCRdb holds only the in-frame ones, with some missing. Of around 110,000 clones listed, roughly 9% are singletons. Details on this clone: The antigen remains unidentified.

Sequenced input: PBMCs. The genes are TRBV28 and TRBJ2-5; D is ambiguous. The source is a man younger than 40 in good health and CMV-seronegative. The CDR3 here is CASSFRETQYF. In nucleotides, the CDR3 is TGTGCCAGCAGTTTCCGTGAGACCCAGTACTTC. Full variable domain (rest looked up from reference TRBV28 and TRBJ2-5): DVKVTQSSRYLVKRTGEKVFLECVQDMDHENMFWYRQDPGLGLRLIYFSYDVKMKEKGDIPEGYSVSREKKERFSLILESASTNQTSMYLCASSFRETQYFGPGTRLLVL.